The 32 T cell receptor beta chains presented below share a single source sample, sequenced in a study of PD-1 blockade in classical Hodgkin lymphoma. The time point denotes: newly diagnosed, previously untreated cHL patient sample. Negative selection with magnetic separation was used to purify CD4+ T cells from thawed PBMCs. The repertoire was sequenced with immunoSEQ multiplex PCR; TCRdb's copy has only in-frame clones and lacks some. The table has more than 25,000 clones, around 92% seen once. The sequenced sample consisted of CD4+ T cells from blood. Source of these receptors: a human donor with classical Hodgkin lymphoma.

The rearrangement links TRBV19 to TRBJ1-1, with D hard to call. The CDR3 totals 13 residues. V shed 7 bases and J shed 1 base, with 10 bases lying between them. Per the germline V gene, CDR1 is LNHDA and CDR2 is SQIVND (reference sequence). The DNA of the CDR3 is TGTGCCAGTACCCGAGGACCGAACACTGAAGCTTTCTTT. Amino acids: CASTRGPNTEAFF.

The table lists this clone with a count of one. V gene TRBV28 combines with J gene TRBJ2-1; 11 bases line up with TRBD2. Germline lookup yields CDR1 MDHEN and CDR2 SYDVKM. The CDR3 loop spans 17 amino acids. With V trimmed by 7 bases and J by 0 bases, 8 bases remained unmatched. CDR3 coding DNA: TGTGCCAGCAACCAGCCGGGACTAGCGGACTCCTACAATGAGCAGTTCTTC. It is translated as CASNQPGLADSYNEQFF.

The rearrangement uses TRBV7-2 and TRBJ2-2; TRBD2 is a possible D gene (6 bases). The germline V gene has CDR1 SGHTA and CDR2 FQGNSA. V lost 1 base and J lost 5, with 11 bases in between. CDR3 length: 15 residues. Here the CDR3 reads CASSLGAGSTGELFF. The CDR3, as DNA: TGTGCCAGCAGCTTAGGGGCGGGATCAACCGGGGAGCTGTTTTTT.

This sequence joins TRBV7-2 and TRBJ2-7; possible D gene TRBD1, 6 bases. The V and J ends lost 3 bases and 3 bases respectively, with 9 bases between them. The CDR3 extends over 13 amino acids. Germline V gene lookup returns CDR1 SGHTA and CDR2 FQGNSA. CDR3 residues: CASSFTGNYEQYF. DNA for the CDR3: TGTGCCAGCAGCTTCACAGGGAACTACGAGCAGTACTTC.

The rearrangement uses TRBV7-7 and TRBJ2-1; 10 positions agree with TRBD1. Germline CDR1 is SSHAT and CDR2 is FNYEAQ (reference sequence). CDR3 size: 15 residues. V was clipped by 5 bases and J by 9 bases; unmatched bases: 10. The CDR3 sequence is CASSRLGDRGGEQFF. CDR3 DNA sequence: TGTGCCAGCAGCCGACTCGGGGACAGGGGCGGTGAGCAGTTCTTC.

The chain has TRBV11-2 and TRBJ2-2, with D maybe TRBD2 (5 bases). CDR1 is SGHAT, CDR2 FQNNGV, per germline. CDR3 length: 15 residues. V shed 2 bases and J shed 5 bases, with 12 bases lying between them. CDR3 sequence: CASSLYRGSTGELFF. The CDR3 nucleotides are TGTGCCAGCAGCTTATATCGGGGAAGTACCGGGGAGCTGTTTTTT.

V is TRBV6-5 and J is TRBJ2-5, with 7 bases identical to TRBD2. With 2 bases clipped from V and 3 bases from J, the junction kept 3 bases outside the gene matches. The CDR3 has 14 residues. Germline CDR1 and CDR2: MNHEY and SVGAGI. CDR3 loop: CASSYLRGEETQYF. DNA of the CDR3: TGTGCCAGCAGTTACCTACGGGGGGAAGAGACCCAGTACTTC.

The chain uses TRBV5-1 and TRBJ2-6; D is ambiguous. V was pared by 4 bases and J by 0 bases, with 5 bases between. CDR1 is SGHRS and CDR2 is YFSETQ in the germline V gene. The CDR3 loop spans 14 amino acids. CDR3 in DNA: TGCGCCAGCAGCCCCGGCTCTGGGGCCAACGTCCTGACTTTC. Its translation is CASSPGSGANVLTF.

In its sample, this clone was seen once. J is TRBJ2-1 and V is TRBV6-4; 8 bases map to TRBD2. Germline-derived CDR1 and CDR2 are MRHNA and SNTAGT. CDR3 size: 15 residues. The J segment lost 0 bases and the V segment lost 5 bases, leaving 3 bases of the junction unmatched. CDR3 sequence: CASSPLAGSYNEQFF. For the CDR3, the DNA is TGTGCCAGCAGTCCCCTAGCGGGCTCCTACAATGAGCAGTTCTTC.

The CDR3 nucleotides read TGTGCCATCTTCGAGCGGGGTTATGGCTACACCTTC. It translates to CAIFERGYGYTF. This chain uses TRBV19 with TRBJ1-2, with D unresolved. The V and J ends lost 10 bases and 5 bases respectively, with 14 bases between them. The CDR3 runs to 12 residues. Per germline, CDR1 LNHDA and CDR2 SQIVND (reference sequence).

The rearrangement uses TRBV5-5 and TRBJ2-2, with D unclear. In germline, CDR1 is SGHKS, CDR2 YYEKEE (reference sequence). CDR3 size: 14 residues. The V end lost 0 bases, the J end lost 2 bases, and 5 bases lay between the germline ends. The CDR3 reads CASSLVGNTGELFF. CDR3 bases: TGTGCCAGCAGCTTGGTCGGAAACACCGGGGAGCTGTTTTTT.

The chain joins TRBV30 to TRBJ1-1; the D gene is possibly TRBD1 (5 bases). V shed 0 bases and J shed 7 bases, with 12 bases lying between them. This CDR3 is 13 amino acids long. Germline CDR1 GTSNPN, CDR2 SVGIG (reference sequence). The CDR3 loop reads CAWSVRRVNEAFF. The CDR3 nucleotides are TGTGCCTGGAGTGTACGCAGGGTTAATGAAGCTTTCTTT.

The chain employs TRBV29-1 and TRBJ2-5; TRBD2 matches at 10 bases. CDR1 SQVTM and CDR2 ANQGSEA come from the germline V gene. With V trimmed by 7 bases and J by 4 bases, 6 bases remained unmatched. The CDR3 extends over 13 amino acids. CDR3 bases: TGCAGCGCTAGCGGGGGTCAAGGAGAGACCCAGTACTTC. This translates into CSASGGQGETQYF.

The chain uses TRBV18 and TRBJ1-6, with 8 bases fitting TRBD1. Looked up from germline, CDR1 is KGHSH and CDR2 is LQKENI. The CDR3 extends over 14 amino acids. Germline trimming cut 3 bases from V and 7 bases from J; bases unmatched to any gene: 2. The CDR3 sequence: CASSPRDRNSPLHF. The CDR3 nucleotides read TGTGCCAGCTCACCCCGGGACAGGAATTCACCCCTCCACTTT.

The chain is built from TRBV28 and TRBJ2-6, with 7 positions matching TRBD1. Germline assignment: CDR1 MDHEN and CDR2 SYDVKM. J gave up 2 bases and V 5 bases, and 3 bases lay outside the gene matches. The CDR3 is 15 residues long. Here the CDR3 DNA reads TGTGCCAGCAGTAATCAGGGGGCTGGGGCCAACGTCCTGACTTTC. Its translation: CASSNQGAGANVLTF. The variable domain in full, completed from reference TRBV28 and TRBJ2-6, reads DVKVTQSSRYLVKRTGEKVFLECVQDMDHENMFWYRQDPGLGLRLIYFSYDVKMKEKGDIPEGYSVSREKKERFSLILESASTNQTSMYLCASSNQGAGANVLTFGAGSRLTVL.

CDR3 loop: CASSRTSLYEQYF. In DNA form, the CDR3 reads TGTGCCAGCTCGCGTACTAGCCTTTACGAGCAGTACTTC. This sequence joins TRBV7-2 and TRBJ2-7; TRBD2 might be the D (6 bases). Germline CDR1 and CDR2: SGHTA and FQGNSA. V lost 8 bases, J lost 4 bases, and 15 bases lay in between. There are 13 residues in the CDR3.

The V and J genes are TRBV5-4 and TRBJ2-5; D unresolved. This CDR3 is built from 13 residues. The V gene's germline CDR1 is SGHNT and CDR2 YYREEE (reference sequence). Trimming left V 0 bases short and J 2 bases short, with 5 bases between. CDR3 sequence (DNA): TGTGCCAGCAGCTTGGGGCTACAAGAGACCCAGTACTTC. Protein sequence: CASSLGLQETQYF.

V gene TRBV19 combines with J gene TRBJ1-5; 9 bases line up with TRBD1. J was trimmed by 4 bases and V by 5 bases; bases with no gene match: 6. CDR1 and CDR2 from the germline V gene are LNHDA and SQIVND (reference sequence). The CDR3 length is 15 residues. DNA of the CDR3: TGTGCCAGTAGTCCTCCGGGACAGGGTAATCAGCCCCAGCATTTT. Translated: CASSPPGQGNQPQHF.

This sequence joins TRBV27 and TRBJ2-1, with 7 bases fitting TRBD2. The germline CDR1 and CDR2 sequences are MNHEY and SMNVEV (reference sequence). J lost 7 bases, V lost 0 bases, and 9 bases had no gene match. The CDR3 length is 16 residues. DNA for the CDR3: TGTGCCAGCAGTTTATCTGGGGGGAGGGCTAGGAATGAGCAGTTCTTC. Translated, it gives CASSLSGGRARNEQFF.

This clone came up once. This rearrangement joins TRBV6-5 to TRBJ2-7; the match to TRBD1 covers 9 bases. The CDR3 runs 15 residues. Germline assignment: CDR1 MNHEY and CDR2 SVGAGI. V gave up 0 bases and J gave up 2 bases; unmatched junction bases: 2. The CDR3 loop reads CASSYSWTGAYEQYF. CDR3 DNA: TGTGCCAGCAGTTACTCTTGGACAGGGGCCTACGAGCAGTACTTC.

The rearrangement joins TRBV7-2 to TRBJ2-3, with unresolved D. Germline assignment: CDR1 SGHTA and CDR2 FQGNSA. The V end was cut by 1 base, the J end by 4 bases, with 6 bases between. This CDR3 has 13 amino acids. CDR3 in amino acids: CASSLVRSDTQYF. As DNA, the CDR3 is TGTGCCAGCAGCTTAGTACGGTCAGATACGCAGTATTTT.

The chain uses TRBV5-4 and TRBJ1-5, with 10 positions matching TRBD1. The germline CDR1 and CDR2 sequences are SGHNT and YYREEE (reference sequence). CDR3 length equals 17 residues. Trimming at V came to 4 bases and at J to 4 bases, leaving 11 bases not matched to a gene. The CDR3 DNA reads as TGTGCCAGCAGCGCGTTGACAGGGGGCAACGAGAATCAGCCCCAGCATTTT. Translated: CASSALTGGNENQPQHF.

The chain has TRBV7-9 and TRBJ2-2, with 9 bases matching TRBD2. The ends lost 6 bases at V and 4 bases at J; junction bases unmatched: 6. CDR1 is SEHNR and CDR2 is FQNEAQ in the germline V gene (reference sequence). The CDR3 sequence is 15 residues long. The CDR3 loop is CASRGAGGGTGELFF. The CDR3 DNA reads TGTGCCAGCAGGGGAGCGGGGGGCGGCACCGGGGAGCTGTTTTTT.

This sequence joins TRBV6-5 and TRBJ1-3; D not resolved. CDR1 and CDR2 from the germline V gene are MNHEY and SVGAGI. Trimming took 7 bases from V and 2 from J, leaving 6 bases between them. The CDR3 covers 12 residues. CDR3 DNA: TGTGCCAGCAAAGGGCCTGGAAACACCATATATTTT. Amino acids: CASKGPGNTIYF.

The CDR3 loop is CASSSRGRGLSGELFF. In DNA form, the CDR3 reads TGCGCCAGCAGCTCTCGGGGGAGGGGGCTATCCGGGGAGCTGTTTTTT. The V gene is TRBV5-1, the J gene TRBJ2-2; D may correspond to TRBD1 or TRBD2 (7 bases each). CDR1 SGHRS and CDR2 YFSETQ come from the germline V gene. The ends were cut back, 3 bases at V and 6 bases at J, with 18 bases in the middle. The CDR3 is 16 amino acids.

The gene calls are TRBV9 and TRBJ2-7; D is possibly TRBD1 (6 bases). The CDR3 consists of 15 residues. Germline CDR1 reads SGDLS; CDR2 reads YYNGEE. V lost 4 bases and J 0 bases, leaving 14 bases between the germline ends. CDR3 in DNA: TGTGCCAGCAGCCCACATTGGACAGCCTCCTACGAGCAGTACTTC. This encodes CASSPHWTASYEQYF.

This clone was counted only a few times. Here the CDR3 reads CDDCDEKLFF. CDR3 nucleotide sequence: TGTGATGATTGTGACGAAAAACTGTTTTTT. The chain couples TRBV10-3 to TRBJ1-4; D uncertain. The CDR3 extends over 10 amino acids. Per germline, CDR1 ENHRY and CDR2 SYGVKD.

This clone was counted a single time. The chain is built from TRBV6-1 and TRBJ2-7, with 11 positions matching TRBD1. Germline trimming cut 5 bases from V and 4 bases from J; bases unmatched to any gene: 7. The CDR3 totals 15 residues. The germline CDR1 and CDR2 sequences are MNHNS and SASEGT. CDR3 sequence (DNA): TGTGCCAGCAGTACCCGGACAGGGGGCGGATACGAGCAGTACTTC. Its translation: CASSTRTGGGYEQYF.

J is TRBJ1-1 and V is TRBV5-1, with D unclear. Deletions cut 3 bases from V and 0 bases from J, with 9 bases between. The length of the CDR3 is 14 residues. CDR1 is SGHRS and CDR2 is YFSETQ in the germline V gene. CDR3 sequence (DNA): TGCGCCAGCAGCTGGGCGGGCGTGAACACTGAAGCTTTCTTT. This translates into CASSWAGVNTEAFF.

The chain is built from TRBV9 and TRBJ1-3, with a weak D call TRBD1 (5 bases). CDR1 and CDR2 from the germline V gene are SGDLS and YYNGEE. Trimming removed 0 bases from V and 0 bases from J, with 10 bases in between. CDR3 length equals 16 residues. Here the CDR3 reads CASSVGTGSSGNTIYF. CDR3 sequence (DNA): TGTGCCAGCAGCGTAGGCACAGGAAGCTCTGGAAACACCATATATTTT.

This CDR3 is CASSQETTVTGELFF. In nucleotides, the CDR3 is TGCGCCAGCAGCCAAGAAACGACAGTCACCGGGGAGCTGTTTTTT. The gene calls are TRBV4-3 and TRBJ2-2; D may be TRBD1 (5 bases). The CDR3 loop spans 15 amino acids. The V end lost 0 bases, the J end lost 4 bases, and 9 bases lay between the germline ends. Germline lookup yields CDR1 LGHNA and CDR2 YSLEER.

The J gene is TRBJ2-1, the V gene TRBV28, with 11 nucleotides matching TRBD1. This CDR3 spans 15 amino acids. V gave up 6 bases and J gave up 6 bases; unmatched junction bases: 7. Germline values: CDR1 MDHEN, CDR2 SYDVKM. The CDR3 sequence: CASSPAGTGGNEQFF. CDR3 nucleotides: TGTGCCAGCAGCCCAGCTGGGACAGGGGGCAATGAGCAGTTCTTC.